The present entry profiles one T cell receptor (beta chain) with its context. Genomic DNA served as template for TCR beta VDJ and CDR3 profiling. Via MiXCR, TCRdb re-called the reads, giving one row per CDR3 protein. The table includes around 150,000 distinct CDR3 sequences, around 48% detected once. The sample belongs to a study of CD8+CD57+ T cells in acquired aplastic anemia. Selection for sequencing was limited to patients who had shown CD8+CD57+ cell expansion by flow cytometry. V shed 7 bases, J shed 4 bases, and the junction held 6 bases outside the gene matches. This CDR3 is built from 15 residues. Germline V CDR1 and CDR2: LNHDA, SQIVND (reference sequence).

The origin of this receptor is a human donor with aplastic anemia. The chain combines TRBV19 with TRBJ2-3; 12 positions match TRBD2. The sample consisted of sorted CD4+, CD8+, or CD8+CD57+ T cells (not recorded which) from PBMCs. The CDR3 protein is CASKMTSGSADTQYF. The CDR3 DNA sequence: TGTGCCAGTAAGATGACTAGCGGGAGTGCAGATACGCAGTATTTT.